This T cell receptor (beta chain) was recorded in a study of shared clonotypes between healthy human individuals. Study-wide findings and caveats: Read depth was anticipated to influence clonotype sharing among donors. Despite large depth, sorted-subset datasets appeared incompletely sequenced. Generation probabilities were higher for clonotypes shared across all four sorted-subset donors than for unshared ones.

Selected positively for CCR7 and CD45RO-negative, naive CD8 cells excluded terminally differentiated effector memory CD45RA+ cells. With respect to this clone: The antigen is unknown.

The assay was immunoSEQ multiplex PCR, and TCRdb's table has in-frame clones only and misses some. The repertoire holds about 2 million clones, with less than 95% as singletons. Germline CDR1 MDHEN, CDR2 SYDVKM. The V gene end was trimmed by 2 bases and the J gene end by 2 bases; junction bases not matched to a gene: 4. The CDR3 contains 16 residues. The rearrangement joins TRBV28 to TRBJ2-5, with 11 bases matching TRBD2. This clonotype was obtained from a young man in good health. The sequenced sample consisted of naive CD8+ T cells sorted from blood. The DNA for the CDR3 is TGTGCCAGCAGTTTACTAGCGGGGGGCTCGCAAGAGACCCAGTACTTC. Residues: CASSLLAGGSQETQYF.